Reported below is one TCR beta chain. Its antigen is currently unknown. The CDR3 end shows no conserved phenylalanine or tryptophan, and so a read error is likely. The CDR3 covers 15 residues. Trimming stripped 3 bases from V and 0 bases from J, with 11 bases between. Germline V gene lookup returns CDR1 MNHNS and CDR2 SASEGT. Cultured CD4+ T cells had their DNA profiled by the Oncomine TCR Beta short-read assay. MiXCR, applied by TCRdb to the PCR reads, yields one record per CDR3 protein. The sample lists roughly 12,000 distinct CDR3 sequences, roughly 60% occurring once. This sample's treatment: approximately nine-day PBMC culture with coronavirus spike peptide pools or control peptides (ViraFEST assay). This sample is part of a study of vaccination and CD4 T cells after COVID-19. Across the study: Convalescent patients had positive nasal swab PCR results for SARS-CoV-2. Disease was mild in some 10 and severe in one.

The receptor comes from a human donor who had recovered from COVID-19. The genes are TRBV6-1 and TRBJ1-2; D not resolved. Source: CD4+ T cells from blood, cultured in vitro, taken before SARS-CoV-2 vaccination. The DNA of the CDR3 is TGTGCCAGCAGTGATTCCGGACTCTCTAACTATGGCTACACCCTC. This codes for CASSDSGLSNYGYTL.